These 5 T cell receptor beta chains originate from one sample sequenced in a study of T-cell reconstitution after alpha-beta-depleted transplantation in children. Researchers prepared the TCRbeta library using unique molecular identifiers, the study reports. TCRdb re-analysed the PCR reads in MiXCR, keeping a single row per CDR3 protein. The sample holds around 450,000 distinct CDR3 sequences; 16% are singletons and the top ten take around 30%. The source material was PBMCs, mostly from graft donor cells, sampled 360 days after TCRalphabeta/CD19-depleted stem cell transplant. The receptors were sampled from a boy in the first two years of life who had a stem cell transplant for Wiskott-Aldrich syndrome, so the T cells may come from the graft donor.

This clonotype was observed a few times. This rearrangement joins TRBV3-1 to TRBJ2-1, with TRBD2 as a possible D gene (6 bases). V was shortened by 0 bases and J by 1 base, with 16 bases between the two germline ends. Looked up from germline, CDR1 is LGHDT and CDR2 is YNNKEL (reference sequence). This CDR3 comprises 18 residues. In DNA, the CDR3 is TGTGCCAGCAGCCAAGATTCGGAGGGACTCAGATCCTACAATGAGCAGTTCTTC. Encoded protein: CASSQDSEGLRSYNEQFF.

J is TRBJ2-1 and V is TRBV12-3 or TRBV12-4, with 12 bases lining up with TRBD2. The V and J ends lost 2 bases and 10 bases, in that order; junction bases with no gene match: 3. The CDR3 consists of 14 residues. In nucleotides, the CDR3 is TGTGCCAGCAGTTTATCTGGACTAGCGGGAGAGCAGTTCTTC. Protein sequence: CASSLSGLAGEQFF.

This clonotype has a handful of counts. V is TRBV27 and J is TRBJ1-5; D gene unclear. The germline V gene encodes CDR1 MNHEY and CDR2 SMNVEV (reference sequence). V was clipped by 6 bases and J by 1 base, with 16 bases between them. The CDR3 is made up of 16 amino acids. This CDR3 is CASSPRWTRSNQPQHF. As DNA, the CDR3 is TGTGCCAGCAGCCCACGCTGGACGAGGAGCAATCAGCCCCAGCATTTT.

The sample holds a few counts of this clonotype. V usage is TRBV11-2 and J usage is TRBJ2-3; 8 positions match TRBD2. The germline V gene encodes CDR1 SGHAT and CDR2 FQNNGV. The junction had 7 bases not matched to a gene; V was cut back by 5 bases and J by 0 bases. The CDR3 totals 16 residues. DNA of the CDR3: TGTGCCAGCAGCGCACTTAGCGGGGCTAGCACAGATACGCAGTATTTT. It encodes CASSALSGASTDTQYF.

This clonotype has a handful of counts. The genes are TRBV12-3 or TRBV12-4 and TRBJ2-7; 10 bases agree with TRBD2. The CDR3 contains 16 residues. V lost 6 bases, J lost 3 bases, and 11 bases stayed unmatched. The chain's CDR3 is CASSQSGGASHYEQYF. CDR3 DNA sequence: TGTGCCAGCAGCCAAAGCGGGGGGGCCTCCCACTACGAGCAGTACTTC.